This T cell receptor beta chain originates from a study of response to subunit inactivated influenza vaccine. TCRdb reprocessed the RT-PCR reads via MiXCR and lists one record per CDR3 protein. The table has more than 450,000 distinct CDR3 sequences, 11% seen once. V dropped 5 bases and J dropped 2; count of bases not matched to a gene: 8. CDR3 length: 15 amino acids. Germline V gene lookup returns CDR1 SGHTA and CDR2 FQGNSA. The same sample was also used in a study of T cells expressing NK-cell markers. That paper notes: As the method of synthesis, 5'RACE template switching with UMIs yielded TCR beta cDNA. Several experiments employed an anti-gamma-delta TCR antibody to confine sorting to alpha-beta TCR T cells. As a fraction of CD8+ T cells, dominant NKG2C+ clonotypes reached about 1.0-7.0% in 5 to 7 donors.

The receptor comes from a man aged 45-65 years who received an inactivated influenza vaccine. Sequenced material: PBMCs from blood, taken on the day of vaccination. The rearrangement joins TRBV7-2 to TRBJ2-7; 8 bases are a match to TRBD2. The CDR3 region is CASSTLTSGTYEQYF. In DNA form, the CDR3 reads TGTGCCAGCAGCACCTTAACTAGCGGAACCTACGAGCAGTACTTC. The whole variable domain, filled in from reference TRBV7-2 and TRBJ2-7, reads GAGVSQSPSNKVTEKGKDVELRCDPISGHTALYWYRQSLGQGLEFLIYFQGNSAPDKSGLPSDRFSAERTGGSVSTLTIQRTQQEDSAVYLCASSTLTSGTYEQYFGPGTRLTVT.